What follows are 18 T cell receptor beta chains derived from one specimen sequenced in a study of CD8 T cells in ankylosing spondylitis. The study's findings and limits: Made up of about eight highly homologous variants, a TCR beta motif appeared characteristic of ankylosing spondylitis blood.

These receptors are not linked to any known antigen. In TCRdb, the 5' RACE reads were re-called with MiXCR into one record per CDR3 protein. The sample contains around 890,000 distinct CDR3 sequences, approximately 12% of which appear only once. Sequenced input: blood, either unsorted or a sorted T cell fraction (not recorded which). These receptor sequences come from a male donor with ankylosing spondylitis.

V usage is TRBV9 and J usage is TRBJ1-2, with D tentatively TRBD1 (5 bases). This CDR3 spans 14 amino acids. The V and J ends lost 2 bases and 7 bases respectively, with 15 bases between them. Per germline, CDR1 SGDLS and CDR2 YYNGEE. The CDR3: CASSVLGGNLGYTF. DNA of the CDR3: TGTGCCAGCAGCGTTTTGGGGGGAAACCTTGGCTACACCTTC.

The table lists this clonotype with a few counts. This chain uses TRBV7-2 with TRBJ2-7, with D perhaps matching TRBD2 (6 bases). This CDR3 is built from 15 residues. The germline V gene encodes CDR1 SGHTA and CDR2 FQGNSA. V gave up 6 bases and J gave up 2 bases, with 17 bases separating them. The CDR3 nucleotides are TGTGCCAGCAGGCCCGGGCTAGCGTTAACCTACGAGCAGTACTTC. It encodes CASRPGLALTYEQYF.

This clonotype has at least ten counts. This chain uses TRBV7-9 with TRBJ2-5; 7 bases line up with TRBD1. Germline CDR1 and CDR2: SEHNR and FQNEAQ (reference sequence). The ends lost 1 base at V and 3 bases at J; junction bases unmatched: 5. CDR3 length equals 15 residues. CDR3 nucleotide sequence: TGTGCCAGCAGCTTAGACCTAGGGGGCGAAGAGACCCAGTACTTC. Translating it yields CASSLDLGGEETQYF.

This clonotype was counted many times. This rearrangement joins TRBV29-1 to TRBJ1-1, with D uncertain. Germline V CDR1 and CDR2: SQVTM, ANQGSEA. The CDR3 has 12 residues. The V end lost 4 bases, the J end lost 2 bases, and 8 bases lay between the germline ends. The DNA for the CDR3 is TGCAGCGTTGCCCGACGCAACACTGAAGCTTTCTTT. Its protein product is CSVARRNTEAFF.

In this sample, this clonotype turned up many times. The chain couples TRBV12-3 or TRBV12-4 to TRBJ1-3; D uncertain. The ends were cut back, 6 bases at V and 2 bases at J, with 8 bases in the middle. CDR3 length: 13 amino acids. The CDR3 here is CASRPVAGNTIYF. The DNA of the CDR3 is TGTGCCAGCAGGCCGGTAGCTGGAAACACCATATATTTT.

V and J are TRBV11-2 and TRBJ1-1; no definite D call. The CDR3 extends over 14 amino acids. The germline V gene has CDR1 SGHAT and CDR2 FQNNGV. V was cut by 5 bases and J by 4 bases, with 14 bases left in between. The CDR3 loop is CASSPGRRRTEAFF. CDR3 nucleotide sequence: TGTGCCAGCAGCCCTGGTAGACGGCGCACTGAAGCTTTCTTT.

This clonotype showed up many times. The rearrangement uses TRBV29-1 and TRBJ1-4, with D possibly matching TRBD1 (6 bases). CDR3 length equals 14 residues. Germline V gene sequence: CDR1 SQVTM, CDR2 ANQGSEA. V lost 7 bases and J 5 bases, leaving 17 bases between the germline ends. CDR3 loop: CSARQAIVNEKLFF. The CDR3 bases are TGCAGCGCCCGACAGGCGATCGTGAATGAAAAACTGTTTTTT.

This clonotype was counted a few times. The chain is built from TRBV27 and TRBJ1-2; no definite D call. The CDR3 extends over 15 amino acids. The V end was cut by 6 bases, the J end by 2 bases, with 16 bases between. Germline V lookup: CDR1 MNHEY, CDR2 SMNVEV (reference sequence). CDR3 sequence reads: CASRPRASGNYGYTF. In DNA, the CDR3 is TGTGCCAGCAGACCACGAGCCTCCGGGAACTATGGCTACACCTTC.

Ten or more counts support this clonotype. This chain uses TRBV12-3 or TRBV12-4 with TRBJ1-4; D remains unclear. This CDR3 is built from 12 residues. Trimming stripped 7 bases from V and 12 bases from J, with 15 bases between. CDR3 protein: CASTRETVQLFF. The CDR3 DNA sequence: TGTGCCAGCACCCGGGAGACGGTCCAACTGTTTTTT.

V gene TRBV20-1 combines with J gene TRBJ1-1, with D maybe TRBD1 (5 bases). Germline CDR1 and CDR2: DFQATT and SNEGSKA (reference sequence). The CDR3 loop spans 14 amino acids. V shed 0 bases and J shed 3 bases, with 11 bases lying between them. The CDR3 region has the DNA TGCAGTGCTAGAGATCCCCGGGGGGACACTGAAGCTTTCTTT. Protein: CSARDPRGDTEAFF.

J is TRBJ2-6 and V is TRBV4-1; 8 bases fit TRBD2. The ends lost 4 bases at V and 3 bases at J; junction bases unmatched: 11. Germline CDR1 reads MGHRA; CDR2 reads YSYEKL. The CDR3 has 18 amino acids. CDR3 amino acids: CASSPRGGALVGANVLTF. CDR3 nucleotide sequence: TGCGCCAGCAGCCCCCGGGGGGGGGCTCTGGTTGGGGCCAACGTCCTGACTTTC.

The chain couples TRBV5-1 to TRBJ2-1, with D maybe TRBD2 (6 bases). The CDR3 runs to 15 residues. The ends were cut back, 0 bases at V and 6 bases at J, with 13 bases in the middle. Per germline, CDR1 SGHRS and CDR2 YFSETQ. In DNA, the CDR3 is TGCGCCAGCAGCTTGGGCACCCTGGGACTCAATGAGCAGTTCTTC. Its translation is CASSLGTLGLNEQFF. Supplemented by reference TRBV5-1 and TRBJ2-1, the full variable domain reads KAGVTQTPRYLIKTRGQQVTLSCSPISGHRSVSWYQQTPGQGLQFLFEYFSETQRNKGNFPGRFSGRQFSNSRSEMNVSTLELGDSALYLCASSLGTLGLNEQFFGPGTRLTVL.

This clonotype has a handful of counts. This chain links TRBV7-2 with TRBJ2-7; D uncertain. Per germline, CDR1 SGHTA and CDR2 FQGNSA. V was trimmed by 1 base and J by 2 bases, leaving 12 bases between them. The CDR3 totals 15 residues. The CDR3 sequence is CASSLVATGPYEQYF. The CDR3 region has the DNA TGTGCCAGCAGCTTAGTTGCGACCGGTCCCTACGAGCAGTACTTC.

This clonotype appeared a few times. The chain employs TRBV20-1 and TRBJ1-4; D is unclear. The CDR3 extends over 12 amino acids. CDR1 and CDR2 from the germline V gene are DFQATT and SNEGSKA (reference sequence). V gave up 4 bases and J gave up 7 bases, with 10 bases separating them. The DNA of the CDR3 is TGCAGTGCTATCGGGATCGGTGAAAAACTGTTTTTT. The encoded protein is CSAIGIGEKLFF.

This clonotype was found a few times. V gene TRBV5-6 combines with J gene TRBJ1-1, with D tentatively TRBD1 (6 bases). This CDR3 comprises 13 residues. V lost 3 bases to trimming and J lost 11 bases, with 17 bases between them. Germline CDR1 reads SGHDT; CDR2 reads YYEEEE. CDR3 coding DNA: TGTGCCAGCAGCTCCCCGTCGTGGGGGGCGGCTTTCTTT. Amino acid sequence: CASSSPSWGAAFF.

This clonotype was picked up many times. J is TRBJ2-1 and V is TRBV5-1; 10 bases map to TRBD1. CDR3 length equals 15 residues. J was trimmed by 8 bases and V by 4 bases; bases with no gene match: 9. Germline V gene lookup returns CDR1 SGHRS and CDR2 YFSETQ. In DNA form, the CDR3 reads TGCGCCAGCAGCCCCGGGACAGGGGTCAGGGATGAGCAGTTCTTC. This encodes CASSPGTGVRDEQFF.

This clonotype has a handful of counts. The chain is built from TRBV20-1 and TRBJ2-5; either TRBD1 or TRBD2 may fit D (5 bases each). The CDR3 is 14 amino acids. CDR1 and CDR2 from the germline V gene are DFQATT and SNEGSKA (reference sequence). The V gene lost 6 bases and the J gene lost 3 bases, with 17 bases spanning the gap. In DNA form, the CDR3 reads TGCAGTGCGCGTCCGGGACCCCCTAAAGAGACCCAGTACTTC. Protein sequence: CSARPGPPKETQYF.

V usage is TRBV5-1 and J usage is TRBJ2-2, with TRBD1 as a possible D gene (6 bases). V lost 4 bases and J lost 2, with 12 bases in between. The CDR3 has 15 amino acids. Germline lookup yields CDR1 SGHRS and CDR2 YFSETQ. CDR3 residues: CASSEQGSNTGELFF. CDR3 nucleotides: TGCGCCAGCAGCGAACAGGGTTCCAACACCGGGGAGCTGTTTTTT.